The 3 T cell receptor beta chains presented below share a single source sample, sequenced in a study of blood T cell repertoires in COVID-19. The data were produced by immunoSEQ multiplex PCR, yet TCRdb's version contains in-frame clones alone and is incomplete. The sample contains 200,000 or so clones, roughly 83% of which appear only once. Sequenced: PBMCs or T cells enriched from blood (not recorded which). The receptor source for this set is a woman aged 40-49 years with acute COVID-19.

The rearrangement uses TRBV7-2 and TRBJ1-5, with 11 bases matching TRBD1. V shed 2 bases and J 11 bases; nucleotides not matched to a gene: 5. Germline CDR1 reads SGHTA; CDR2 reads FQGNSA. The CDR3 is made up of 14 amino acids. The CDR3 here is CASSLYRDRGTQHF. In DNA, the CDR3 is TGTGCCAGCAGCTTATACCGGGACAGGGGGACCCAGCATTTT.

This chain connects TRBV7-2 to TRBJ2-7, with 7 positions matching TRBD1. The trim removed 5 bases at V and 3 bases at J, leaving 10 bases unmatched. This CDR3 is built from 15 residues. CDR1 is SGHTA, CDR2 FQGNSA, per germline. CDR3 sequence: CASSPAPGQFYEQYF. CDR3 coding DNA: TGTGCCAGCAGCCCCGCGCCGGGACAGTTCTACGAGCAGTACTTC.

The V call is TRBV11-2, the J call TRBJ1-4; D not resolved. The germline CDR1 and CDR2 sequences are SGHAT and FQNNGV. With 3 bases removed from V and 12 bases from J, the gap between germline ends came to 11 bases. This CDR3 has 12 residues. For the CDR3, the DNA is TGTGCCAGCAGCTTGGAGGGCCCTCAACTGTTTTTT. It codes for CASSLEGPQLFF.